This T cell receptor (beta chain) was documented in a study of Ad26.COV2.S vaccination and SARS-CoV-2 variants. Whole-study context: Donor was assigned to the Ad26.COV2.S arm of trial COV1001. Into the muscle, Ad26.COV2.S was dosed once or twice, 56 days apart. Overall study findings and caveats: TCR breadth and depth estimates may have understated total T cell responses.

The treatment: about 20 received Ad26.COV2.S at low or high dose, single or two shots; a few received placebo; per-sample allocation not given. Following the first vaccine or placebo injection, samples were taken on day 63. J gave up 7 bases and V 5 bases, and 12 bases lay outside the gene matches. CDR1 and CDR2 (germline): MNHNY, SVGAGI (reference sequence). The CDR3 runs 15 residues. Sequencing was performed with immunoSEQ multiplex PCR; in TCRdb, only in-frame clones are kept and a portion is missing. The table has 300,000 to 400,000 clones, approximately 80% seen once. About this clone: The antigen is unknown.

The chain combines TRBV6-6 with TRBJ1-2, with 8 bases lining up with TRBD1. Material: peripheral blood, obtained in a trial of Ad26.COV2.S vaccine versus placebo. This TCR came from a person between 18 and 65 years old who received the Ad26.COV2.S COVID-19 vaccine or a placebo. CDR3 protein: CASSHPGQGVPGYTF. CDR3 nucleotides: TGTGCCAGCAGTCACCCCGGACAGGGAGTACCTGGCTACACCTTC.